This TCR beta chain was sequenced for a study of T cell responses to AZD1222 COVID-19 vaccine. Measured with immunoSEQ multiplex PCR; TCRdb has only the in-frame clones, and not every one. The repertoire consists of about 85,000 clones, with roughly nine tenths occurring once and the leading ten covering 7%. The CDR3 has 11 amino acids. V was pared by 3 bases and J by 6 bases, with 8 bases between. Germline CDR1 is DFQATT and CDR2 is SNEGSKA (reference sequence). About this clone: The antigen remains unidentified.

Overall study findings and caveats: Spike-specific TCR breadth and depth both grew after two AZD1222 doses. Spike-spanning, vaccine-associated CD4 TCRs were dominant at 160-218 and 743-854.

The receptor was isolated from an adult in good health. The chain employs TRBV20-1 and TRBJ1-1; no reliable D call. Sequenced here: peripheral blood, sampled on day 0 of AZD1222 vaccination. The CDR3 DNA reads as TGCAGTGCTAGGTATGGAGCTGAAGCTTTCTTT. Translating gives CSARYGAEAFF.